This T cell receptor (beta chain) is drawn from a study of cytomegalovirus exposure and HLA in healthy donors. Regarding the study as a whole: On later analysis, the bulk of CMV-associated TCR beta chains appeared to be HLA-restricted. Earlier analysis found most TCR beta V segments productive about 87% or about 30% of the time. For presence/absence analyses, sequencing depth was assumed to be roughly uniform across donors.

Germline V CDR1 and CDR2: SNHLY, FYNNEI. The CDR3 loop spans 13 amino acids. Trimming removed 6 bases at V and 4 bases at J, with 12 bases between. Primers included in the PCR were 60 Vbeta and 13 Jbeta primers. Some clones are missing from TCRdb's copy, which holds only in-frame ones; the method was immunoSEQ multiplex PCR. The profile shows around 90,000 clones, 79% of them singletons. To note about this clone: Its antigen is not identified.

Sequenced sample: PBMCs. This receptor was taken from a man aged 25 to 40 in good health and CMV-seronegative. The rearrangement joins TRBV2 to TRBJ1-2; tentatively, D is TRBD1 (5 bases). The CDR3 DNA follows: TGTGCCAGCAGAGTTCAGGGATTCTATGGCTACACCTTC. It translates to CASRVQGFYGYTF.